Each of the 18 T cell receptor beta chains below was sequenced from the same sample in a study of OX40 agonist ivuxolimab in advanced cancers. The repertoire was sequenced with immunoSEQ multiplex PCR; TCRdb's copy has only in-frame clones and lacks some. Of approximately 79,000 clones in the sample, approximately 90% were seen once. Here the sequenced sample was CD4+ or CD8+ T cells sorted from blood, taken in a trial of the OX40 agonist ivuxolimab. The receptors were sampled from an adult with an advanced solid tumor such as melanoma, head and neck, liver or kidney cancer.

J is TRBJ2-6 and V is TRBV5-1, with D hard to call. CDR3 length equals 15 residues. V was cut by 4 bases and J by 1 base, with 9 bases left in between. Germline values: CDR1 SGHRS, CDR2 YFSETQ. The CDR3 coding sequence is TGCGCCAGCAGCCTCTTTTTATCTGGGGCCAACGTCCTGACTTTC. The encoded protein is CASSLFLSGANVLTF.

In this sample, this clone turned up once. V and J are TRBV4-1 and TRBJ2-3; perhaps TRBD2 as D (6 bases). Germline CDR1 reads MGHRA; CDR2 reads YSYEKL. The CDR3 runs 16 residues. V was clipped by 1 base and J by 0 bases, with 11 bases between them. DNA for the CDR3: TGCGCCAGCAGCCAAGGGCTGGGGACTAGCACAGATACGCAGTATTTT. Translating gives CASSQGLGTSTDTQYF.

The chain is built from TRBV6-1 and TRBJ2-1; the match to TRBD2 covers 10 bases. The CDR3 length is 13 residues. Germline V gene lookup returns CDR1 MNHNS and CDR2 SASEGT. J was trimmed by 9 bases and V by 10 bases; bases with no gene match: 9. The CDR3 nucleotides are TGTGCCACCCAAGCGGGGGGGGCCAGTGAGCAGTTCTTC. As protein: CATQAGGASEQFF.

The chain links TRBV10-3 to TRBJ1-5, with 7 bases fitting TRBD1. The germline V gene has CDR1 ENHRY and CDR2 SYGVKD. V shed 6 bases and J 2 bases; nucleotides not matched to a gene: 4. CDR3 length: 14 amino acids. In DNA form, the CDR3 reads TGTGCCATCAGAGCCGGGACAGGCAATCAGCCCCAGCATTTT. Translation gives CAIRAGTGNQPQHF.

CDR3 nucleotides: TGTGCCAGCGGGCTAAGCGGGAGCGCTAGCTCCTACGAGCAGTACTTC. It specifies CASGLSGSASSYEQYF. This chain joins TRBV5-4 and TRBJ2-7; TRBD2 aligns across 8 bases. Germline CDR1 is SGHNT and CDR2 is YYREEE (reference sequence). This CDR3 comprises 16 residues. V trimming: 7 bases; J trimming: 0 bases; junction bases outside the gene matches: 12.

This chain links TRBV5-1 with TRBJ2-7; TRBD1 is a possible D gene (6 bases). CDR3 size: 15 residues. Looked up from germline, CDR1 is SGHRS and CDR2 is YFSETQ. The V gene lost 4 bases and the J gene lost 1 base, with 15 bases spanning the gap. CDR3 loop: CASSPYGTNSYEQYF. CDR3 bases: TGCGCCAGCAGCCCCTACGGGACAAATTCCTACGAGCAGTACTTC.

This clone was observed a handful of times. The CDR3 protein is CASSRAQNGNQPQHF. CDR3 nucleotide sequence: TGTGCCAGCAGCCGCGCCCAGAACGGAAATCAGCCCCAGCATTTT. The chain uses TRBV7-8 and TRBJ1-5; D is unclear. Germline V gene lookup returns CDR1 SGHVS and CDR2 FQNEAQ. There are 15 residues in the CDR3. Trimming took 5 bases from V and 4 from J, leaving 15 bases between them.

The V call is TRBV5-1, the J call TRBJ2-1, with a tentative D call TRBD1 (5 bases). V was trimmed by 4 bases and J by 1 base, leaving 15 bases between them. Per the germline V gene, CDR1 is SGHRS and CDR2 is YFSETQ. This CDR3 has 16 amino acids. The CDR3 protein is CASSGRVSGSYNEQFF. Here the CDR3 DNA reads TGCGCCAGCAGCGGCAGGGTAAGTGGGTCCTACAATGAGCAGTTCTTC.

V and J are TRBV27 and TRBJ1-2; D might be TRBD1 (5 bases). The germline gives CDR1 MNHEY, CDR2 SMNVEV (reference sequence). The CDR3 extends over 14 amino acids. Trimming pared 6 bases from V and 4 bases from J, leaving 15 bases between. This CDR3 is CASSRGGTPYGYTF. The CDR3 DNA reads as TGTGCCAGCAGCCGCGGAGGGACGCCCTATGGCTACACCTTC.

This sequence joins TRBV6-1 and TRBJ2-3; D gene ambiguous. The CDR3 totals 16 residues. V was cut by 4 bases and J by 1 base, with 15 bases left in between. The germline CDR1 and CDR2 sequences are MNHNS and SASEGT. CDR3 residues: CASSAGPPTRTDTQYF. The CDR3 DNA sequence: TGTGCCAGCAGTGCCGGCCCCCCGACCCGCACAGATACGCAGTATTTT.

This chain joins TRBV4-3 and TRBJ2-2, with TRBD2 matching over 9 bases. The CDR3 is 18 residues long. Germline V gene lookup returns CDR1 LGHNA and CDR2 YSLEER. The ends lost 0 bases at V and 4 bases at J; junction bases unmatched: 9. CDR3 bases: TGCGCCAGCAGCCAAGATCTTGGCGGGAGGGCGGGCACCGGGGAGCTGTTTTTT. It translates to CASSQDLGGRAGTGELFF.

As DNA, the CDR3 is TGTGCCAGCAACAGCCCCCCTACGAGGGGCTACACCTTC. Residues: CASNSPPTRGYTF. This chain connects TRBV6-5 to TRBJ1-2; no firm D call. The CDR3 sequence is 13 residues long. Per germline, CDR1 MNHEY and CDR2 SVGAGI. The V gene lost 7 bases and the J gene lost 8 bases, with 17 bases spanning the gap.

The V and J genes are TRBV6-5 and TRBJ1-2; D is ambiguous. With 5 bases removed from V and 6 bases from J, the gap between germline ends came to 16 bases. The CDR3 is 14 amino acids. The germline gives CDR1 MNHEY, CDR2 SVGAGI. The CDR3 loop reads CASSNTPLFDGYTF. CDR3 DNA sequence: TGTGCCAGCAGTAATACCCCATTATTCGATGGCTACACCTTC.

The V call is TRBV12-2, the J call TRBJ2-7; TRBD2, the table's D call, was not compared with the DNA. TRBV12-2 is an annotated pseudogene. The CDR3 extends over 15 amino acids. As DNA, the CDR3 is TGTGCAAGTCGCTTAAAGCGGGGGAATCCCTACGAGCAGTACTTC. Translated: CASRLKRGNPYEQYF.

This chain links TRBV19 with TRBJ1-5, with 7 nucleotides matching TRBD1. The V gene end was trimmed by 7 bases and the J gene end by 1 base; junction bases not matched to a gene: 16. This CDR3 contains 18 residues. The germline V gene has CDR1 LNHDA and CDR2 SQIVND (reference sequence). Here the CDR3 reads CASTPAESTGWSNQPQHF. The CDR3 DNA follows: TGTGCCAGTACCCCCGCGGAGTCGACAGGGTGGAGCAATCAGCCCCAGCATTTT.

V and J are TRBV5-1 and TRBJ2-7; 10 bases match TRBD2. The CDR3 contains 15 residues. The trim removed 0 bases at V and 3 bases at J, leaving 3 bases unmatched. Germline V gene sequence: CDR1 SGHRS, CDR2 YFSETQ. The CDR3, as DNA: TGCGCCAGCAGCTTGGATACTAGCGGGGTCTACGAGCAGTACTTC. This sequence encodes CASSLDTSGVYEQYF.

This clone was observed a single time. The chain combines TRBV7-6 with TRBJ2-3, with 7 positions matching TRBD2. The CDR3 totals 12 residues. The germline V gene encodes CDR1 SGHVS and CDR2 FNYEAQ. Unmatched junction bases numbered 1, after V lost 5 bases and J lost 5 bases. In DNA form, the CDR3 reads TGTGCCAGCAGCCCGGGGGGAGATACGCAGTATTTT. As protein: CASSPGGDTQYF.

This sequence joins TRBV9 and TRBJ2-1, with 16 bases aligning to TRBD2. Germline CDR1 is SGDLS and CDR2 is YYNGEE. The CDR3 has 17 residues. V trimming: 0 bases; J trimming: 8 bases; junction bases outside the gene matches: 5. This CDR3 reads CASSVGGLAGGDYEQFF. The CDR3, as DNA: TGTGCCAGCAGCGTAGGGGGACTAGCGGGAGGGGATTATGAGCAGTTCTTC.